These T cell receptor beta chains were read from a single sample in a study of T cells in Graves' hyperthyroidism and ophthalmopathy. Each CDR3 protein is one row after TCRdb ran MiXCR on the multiplex PCR reads. This table has about 620,000 distinct CDR3 sequences, 15% to 20% appearing once. Sequencing was carried out using blood. The receptors were gathered from a woman younger than 45 with Graves' hyperthyroidism. Each CDR3 is given with its conserved first and last residue. Each record gives: J gene, D gene, V gene, clone size, CDR3 protein, CDR3 DNA. D genes are given only for firm matches. Clone size appears in some rows only: once, few, many, or a class for an expanded clone.

TRBJ2-7 | TRBD2 | TRBV9 | many | CASSVVPSGRYEQYF | TGTGCCAGCAGCGTAGTTCCTAGCGGGAGATACGAGCAGTACTTC
TRBJ1-1 | TRBD1 | TRBV29-1 | . | CSVFRGVNTEAFF | TGCAGCGTATTCAGGGGGGTGAACACTGAAGCTTTCTTT
TRBJ1-2 | TRBD1 | TRBV7-9 | . | CASSLHRDRVYYGYTF | TGTGCCAGCAGCTTACACCGGGACAGGGTTTACTATGGCTACACCTTC
TRBJ2-7 | . | TRBV10-3 | . | CAISTDRQSPYEQYF | TGTGCCATCAGTACTGACAGACAGAGCCCCTACGAGCAGTACTTC
TRBJ1-5 | . | TRBV19 | . | CARSPGVQPQHF | TGTGCCAGGTCACCTGGGGTTCAGCCCCAGCATTTT
TRBJ2-1 | TRBD2 | TRBV11-2 | few | CASGPGLATNEQFF | TGTGCCAGCGGGCCGGGACTAGCGACGAATGAGCAGTTCTTC
TRBJ2-3 | . | TRBV5-1 | few | CASSLHFPTDTQYF | TGCGCCAGCAGCTTGCACTTTCCCACAGATACGCAGTATTTT
TRBJ2-7 | . | TRBV2 | many | CASSEGEFYEQYF | TGTGCCAGCAGTGAAGGGGAGTTCTACGAGCAGTACTTC
TRBJ1-1 | TRBD1 | TRBV20-1 | few | CSAPGGGRTEAFF | TGCAGTGCCCCGGGAGGGGGCCGAACTGAAGCTTTCTTT
TRBJ2-1 | . | TRBV28 | few | CASRDRGSYNEQFF | TGTGCCAGCAGAGATCGGGGCTCCTACAATGAGCAGTTCTTC
TRBJ1-1 | . | TRBV10-3 | many | CAISDYMAEAFF | TGTGCCATCAGTGATTACATGGCAGAAGCTTTCTTT
TRBJ2-5 | . | TRBV24-1 | . | CATSDRAQETQYF | TGTGCCACCAGTGACAGGGCGCAAGAGACCCAGTACTTC
TRBJ2-1 | . | TRBV9 | many | CASSVIGGSYNEQFF | TGTGCCAGCAGCGTAATAGGGGGTTCCTACAATGAGCAGTTCTTC
TRBJ2-1 | TRBD1 | TRBV20-1 | many | CSARQFQGALGNEQFF | TGCAGTGCTAGACAATTCCAGGGGGCGCTAGGGAATGAGCAGTTCTTC
TRBJ2-2 | . | TRBV7-2 | . | CASSSPGLSNTGELFF | TGTGCCAGCAGCTCTCCGGGACTTTCGAACACCGGGGAGCTGTTTTTT
TRBJ1-2 | . | TRBV10-1 | few | CASNRGRSYTF | TGCGCCAGCAATAGGGGAAGGAGCTACACCTTC
TRBJ1-6 | . | TRBV7-8 | few | CASSPGRNSPLHF | TGTGCCAGCAGCCCCGGGAGGAATTCACCCCTCCACTTT
TRBJ1-5 | . | TRBV25-1 | few | CASSTSIYSNQPQHF | TGTGCCAGCAGTACCTCAATATATAGCAATCAGCCCCAGCATTTT
TRBJ2-7 | . | TRBV20-1 | . | CSARKLVVSEQYF | TGCAGTGCTAGAAAACTTGTGGTGAGCGAGCAGTACTTC
TRBJ2-7 | . | TRBV14 | . | CASSQVMGSSYEQYF | TGTGCCAGCAGCCAAGTGATGGGGAGCTCCTACGAGCAGTACTTC
TRBJ2-5 | . | TRBV7-9 | many | CASSFNSGQETQYF | TGTGCCAGCAGCTTTAACAGTGGACAAGAGACCCAGTACTTC
TRBJ2-7 | . | TRBV7-8 | many | CASSSRGSSYEQYF | TGTGCCAGCAGCTCTAGGGGAAGCTCCTACGAGCAGTACTTC
TRBJ2-7 | . | TRBV7-9 | many | CASSFLGETSLFYEQYF | TGTGCCAGCAGCTTTCTAGGGGAGACGTCCCTTTTCTACGAGCAGTACTTC
TRBJ1-1 | . | TRBV19 | . | CASYGDSIEAFF | TGTGCCAGTTACGGGGACTCGATAGAAGCTTTCTTT
TRBJ2-3 | TRBD2 | TRBV20-1 | few | CSPLASGSPDTQYF | TGCAGTCCCCTGGCTAGCGGGAGCCCAGATACGCAGTATTTT
TRBJ2-7 | . | TRBV4-2 | . | CASSQALEVEQYF | TGTGCCAGCAGCCAAGCCCTTGAGGTAGAGCAGTACTTC
TRBJ1-6 | TRBD1 | TRBV12-3/TRBV12-4 | many | CASSYRQGQNSPLHF | TGTGCCAGCAGTTATAGACAGGGACAAAATTCACCCCTCCACTTT
TRBJ2-7 | . | TRBV5-8 | many | CASSIRTDYEQYF | TGTGCCAGCAGCATCCGGACAGACTACGAGCAGTACTTC
TRBJ2-1 | . | TRBV9 | few | CASSVGRINNEQFF | TGTGCCAGCAGCGTTGGACGGATCAACAATGAGCAGTTCTTC
TRBJ2-7 | . | TRBV27 | . | CASSFTGRSYHEQYF | TGTGCCAGCAGTTTCACGGGACGATCCTATCACGAGCAGTACTTC
TRBJ1-1 | . | TRBV5-1 | few | CASTRTGQTNTEASF | TGCGCCAGCACCCGAACCGGACAGACGAACACTGAAGCTTCCTTT
TRBJ2-2 | . | TRBV30 | . | CAWIRPNTGELFF | TGTGCCTGGATTAGACCGAACACCGGGGAGCTGTTTTTT
TRBJ2-3 | . | TRBV12-3/TRBV12-4 | many | CASSLTVSTQYF | TGTGCCAGCAGTTTAACAGTATCTACGCAGTATTTT
TRBJ2-5 | TRBD1 | TRBV5-1 | many | CASSSRDRAQETQYF | TGCGCCAGCAGCTCCCGGGACAGGGCCCAAGAGACCCAGTACTTC
TRBJ2-3 | . | TRBV20-1 | many | CSARDLESTDTQYF | TGCAGTGCTAGAGATCTAGAAAGCACAGATACGCAGTATTTT
TRBJ2-3 | . | TRBV7-2 | many | CASSLVGRAGQFGDTQYF | TGTGCCAGCAGCTTAGTTGGGCGGGCCGGTCAGTTTGGAGATACGCAGTATTTT
TRBJ2-5 | TRBD2 | TRBV28 | many | CASSFGLAGGYQETQYF | TGTGCCAGCAGTTTCGGTCTAGCGGGAGGGTACCAAGAGACCCAGTACTTC
TRBJ1-2 | TRBD1 | TRBV20-1 | . | CSVGRGRAATYGYTF | TGCAGTGTTGGCAGGGGGCGGGCGGCCACCTATGGCTACACCTTC
TRBJ1-5 | . | TRBV5-5 | many | CASSGHAKTNLNQPQHF | TGTGCCAGCAGCGGTCACGCAAAAACTAATCTCAATCAGCCCCAGCATTTT
TRBJ2-7 | . | TRBV28 | many | CASTHMGRINYEQYF | TGTGCCAGCACCCACATGGGACGGATTAATTACGAGCAGTACTTC
TRBJ1-4 | . | TRBV28 | . | CASRSEGEKLFF | TGTGCCAGCAGATCAGAGGGAGAAAAACTGTTTTTT
TRBJ2-1 | . | TRBV11-3 | . | CASSLLLVDEQFF | TGTGCCAGCAGCTTACTACTAGTGGATGAGCAGTTCTTC
TRBJ2-2 | . | TRBV9 | few | CASSVSSSNTGELFF | TGTGCCAGCAGCGTATCCTCTAGCAACACCGGGGAGCTGTTTTTT